These 22 T cell receptor beta chains originate from one sample sequenced in a study of blood T cell repertoires in COVID-19. TCRdb's copy holds only in-frame clones and misses some; the assay was immunoSEQ multiplex PCR. The table lists tens of thousands of clones, 75% to 85% of them singletons. Sequenced sample: peripheral blood. Source of these receptors: a man aged 60 to 69 with acute or convalescent COVID-19.

The rearrangement joins TRBV28 to TRBJ1-2, with TRBD1 matching over 7 bases. V lost 4 bases, J lost 0 bases, and 5 bases stayed unmatched. Germline V gene sequence: CDR1 MDHEN, CDR2 SYDVKM. This CDR3 is built from 15 residues. The CDR3 here is CASSSTGLANYGYTF. The CDR3 coding sequence is TGTGCCAGCAGTTCGACAGGGCTAGCTAACTATGGCTACACCTTC.

The rearrangement joins TRBV21-1 to TRBJ2-5; the table's D call of TRBD1 was not tested on the DNA. TRBV21-1 is a listed pseudogene. The CDR3 extends over 15 amino acids. The CDR3 region has the DNA TGTGCCAGCAGCAAAGACCAGGGGTTAGAGGAGACCCAGTACTTC. Translated, it gives CASSKDQGLEETQYF.

V usage is TRBV7-9 and J usage is TRBJ2-7; D gene uncertain. The germline V gene encodes CDR1 SEHNR and CDR2 FQNEAQ (reference sequence). Trimming stripped 5 bases from V and 7 bases from J, with 9 bases between. The CDR3 has 11 amino acids. The CDR3: CASSPSEEQYF. The CDR3 nucleotides are TGTGCCAGCAGCCCGAGCGAAGAGCAGTACTTC.

V usage is TRBV4-3 and J usage is TRBJ2-5, with TRBD2 matching over 9 bases. After removal of 4 bases from V and 0 bases from J, the junction contained 3 bases not matched to a gene. CDR3 length equals 15 residues. Germline CDR1 reads LGHNA; CDR2 reads YSLEER. Here the CDR3 DNA reads TGCGCCAGCAGCCTAAGCGGGGGGAACCAAGAGACCCAGTACTTC. Amino acid sequence: CASSLSGGNQETQYF.

This clone was seen only once. The chain recombines TRBV5-6 with TRBJ2-1; D not certain. Germline CDR1 and CDR2: SGHDT and YYEEEE. V was trimmed by 1 base and J by 0 bases, leaving 14 bases between them. This CDR3 comprises 17 residues. CDR3 loop: CASSLRRSPSSYNEQFF. The CDR3 bases are TGTGCCAGCAGCTTGCGGCGGTCCCCCAGCTCCTACAATGAGCAGTTCTTC.

The chain links TRBV18 to TRBJ1-6, with 7 bases fitting TRBD1. V shed 4 bases, J shed 7 bases, and the junction held 4 bases outside the gene matches. CDR3 size: 14 residues. Germline V CDR1 and CDR2: KGHSH, LQKENI. In DNA form, the CDR3 reads TGTGCCAGCTCACGGGACAGATCCAATTCACCCCTCCACTTT. Translation: CASSRDRSNSPLHF.

This clone was counted between two and nine times. V and J are TRBV5-1 and TRBJ1-2, with D possibly being TRBD1 (5 bases). Trimming shortened V by 0 bases and J by 2 bases, and 11 bases separated the two germline ends. Looked up from germline, CDR1 is SGHRS and CDR2 is YFSETQ. The CDR3 has 15 residues. CDR3 nucleotides: TGCGCCAGCAGCTTGGTTGTGGGGGGGAACTATGGCTACACCTTC. Translated: CASSLVVGGNYGYTF.

The chain couples TRBV19 to TRBJ1-2; D perhaps matches TRBD1 (5 bases). This CDR3 is 15 amino acids long. V was shortened by 7 bases and J by 4 bases, with 19 bases between the two germline ends. Germline CDR1 is LNHDA and CDR2 is SQIVND (reference sequence). The CDR3 DNA is TGTGCCAGTATGCTTAAGGGGTCCACGTTCTATGGCTACACCTTC. Its protein product is CASMLKGSTFYGYTF.

This chain uses TRBV14 with TRBJ1-4; a weak D match, TRBD1 (5 bases). The CDR3 has 17 amino acids. Germline CDR1 is SGHDN and CDR2 is FVKESK. Deletions cut 4 bases from V and 2 bases from J, with 17 bases between. CDR3 loop: CASSRLSRTLTNEKLFF. CDR3 bases: TGTGCCAGCAGCCGCCTATCTCGGACACTCACTAATGAAAAACTGTTTTTT.

A few counts support this clone. CDR3 sequence reads: CASTYISRETEAFF. The CDR3 region has the DNA TGTGCCAGCACCTATATATCTAGGGAGACTGAAGCTTTCTTT. The chain carries TRBV28 and TRBJ1-1; D unclear. The CDR3 is 14 amino acids. V lost 7 bases and J 5 bases, leaving 17 bases between the germline ends. Germline V lookup: CDR1 MDHEN, CDR2 SYDVKM.

The genes are TRBV7-6 and TRBJ2-1, with TRBD1 as a possible D gene (5 bases). The germline gives CDR1 SGHVS, CDR2 FNYEAQ. CDR3 size: 16 residues. V lost 2 bases and J lost 4, with 15 bases in between. The CDR3 sequence: CASSLNRQDPYNEQFF. DNA of the CDR3: TGTGCCAGCAGCTTAAACAGGCAGGACCCATACAATGAGCAGTTCTTC.

V gene TRBV7-2 combines with J gene TRBJ2-1, with TRBD1 matching 9 bases. The CDR3 sequence is 16 residues long. The J segment lost 0 bases and the V segment lost 4 bases, leaving 4 bases of the junction unmatched. Germline CDR1 and CDR2: SGHTA and FQGNSA. The CDR3 DNA follows: TGTGCCAGCAGCTCACAGGGGGCGGGCTCCTACAATGAGCAGTTCTTC. Amino acids: CASSSQGAGSYNEQFF.

The rearrangement joins TRBV5-6 to TRBJ2-5, with 10 bases that match TRBD2. Trimming cost V 0 bases and J 7 bases; bases outside gene matches: 9. The CDR3 spans 16 residues. Germline V CDR1 and CDR2: SGHDT, YYEEEE. This chain's CDR3 is CASSLVASGGGVTQYF. The CDR3 DNA reads TGTGCCAGCAGCTTGGTTGCTAGCGGGGGTGGTGTGACCCAGTACTTC.

The chain carries TRBV4-3 and TRBJ2-5; 8 nucleotides match TRBD2. Unmatched junction bases numbered 8, after V lost 1 base and J lost 4 bases. Germline-derived CDR1 and CDR2 are LGHNA and YSLEER. The CDR3 has 16 residues. DNA of the CDR3: TGCGCCAGCAGCCAAGGCGGGGGGCAGCCGGGAGAGACCCAGTACTTC. It codes for CASSQGGGQPGETQYF.

The chain couples TRBV5-6 to TRBJ1-6, with TRBD1 matching over 9 bases. V was clipped by 4 bases and J by 14 bases; unmatched bases: 10. This CDR3 is built from 14 residues. The germline CDR1 and CDR2 sequences are SGHDT and YYEEEE. The CDR3 loop reads CASSRTGTGKTLHF. CDR3 nucleotide sequence: TGTGCCAGCAGCCGGACCGGGACAGGGAAAACCCTCCACTTT.

In this sample, this clone turned up once. This chain uses TRBV6-4 with TRBJ1-2; the match to TRBD1 covers 8 bases. J was trimmed by 2 bases and V by 1 base; bases with no gene match: 9. In germline, CDR1 is MRHNA, CDR2 SNTAGT. The CDR3 is 17 residues long. CDR3 amino acids: CASSDFFGQGVNYGYTF. The CDR3 DNA reads TGTGCCAGCAGTGACTTCTTTGGACAGGGTGTGAACTATGGCTACACCTTC.

The chain carries TRBV25-1 and TRBJ1-1; a weak D match, TRBD1 (6 bases). This CDR3 is built from 15 residues. The V end was cut by 5 bases, the J end by 0 bases, with 13 bases between. The germline V gene has CDR1 MGHDK and CDR2 SYGVNS. The CDR3 sequence is CASSRTATMNTEAFF. CDR3 sequence (DNA): TGTGCCAGCAGTCGGACAGCAACCATGAACACTGAAGCTTTCTTT.

This clone occurred once. The chain has TRBV11-2 and TRBJ2-5; 12 bases are a match to TRBD1. The CDR3 consists of 16 residues. CDR1 is SGHAT and CDR2 is FQNNGV in the germline V gene. With 3 bases clipped from V and 3 bases from J, the junction kept 5 bases outside the gene matches. CDR3 sequence: CASSFGTGGLEETQYF. CDR3 nucleotide sequence: TGTGCCAGCAGCTTCGGGACAGGGGGCTTGGAAGAGACCCAGTACTTC.

The chain links TRBV7-2 to TRBJ2-6, with D tentatively TRBD1 (6 bases). Deletions cut 9 bases from V and 0 bases from J, with 12 bases between. Germline loops: CDR1 SGHTA, CDR2 FQGNSA. The CDR3 runs 15 residues. CDR3 DNA sequence: TGTGCCAGGGTAGGGGGACGCTCTGGGGCCAACGTCCTGACTTTC. Protein sequence: CARVGGRSGANVLTF.

This rearrangement joins TRBV12-3 or TRBV12-4 to TRBJ1-1; possibly TRBD1 for D (5 bases). CDR3 length equals 13 residues. V was trimmed by 3 bases and J by 5 bases, leaving 10 bases between them. CDR3: CASSFPGRTEAFF. The DNA for the CDR3 is TGTGCCAGCAGTTTCCCAGGGAGGACTGAAGCTTTCTTT.

The chain joins TRBV19 to TRBJ1-5; the match to TRBD1 covers 9 bases. In germline, CDR1 is LNHDA, CDR2 SQIVND (reference sequence). This CDR3 has 16 residues. V was clipped by 4 bases and J by 7 bases; unmatched bases: 11. The CDR3 loop reads CASSTRQGVSRQPQHF. The CDR3 DNA follows: TGTGCCAGTAGTACCAGACAGGGGGTCTCAAGGCAGCCCCAGCATTTT.

V and J are TRBV7-2 and TRBJ1-2; D call uncertain. CDR3 length: 14 residues. V lost 2 bases, J lost 6 bases, and 13 bases lay in between. Germline V gives CDR1 SGHTA, CDR2 FQGNSA. For the CDR3, the DNA is TGTGCCAGCAGCTTATCGAGGGATTGGAATGGCTACACCTTC. It is translated as CASSLSRDWNGYTF.